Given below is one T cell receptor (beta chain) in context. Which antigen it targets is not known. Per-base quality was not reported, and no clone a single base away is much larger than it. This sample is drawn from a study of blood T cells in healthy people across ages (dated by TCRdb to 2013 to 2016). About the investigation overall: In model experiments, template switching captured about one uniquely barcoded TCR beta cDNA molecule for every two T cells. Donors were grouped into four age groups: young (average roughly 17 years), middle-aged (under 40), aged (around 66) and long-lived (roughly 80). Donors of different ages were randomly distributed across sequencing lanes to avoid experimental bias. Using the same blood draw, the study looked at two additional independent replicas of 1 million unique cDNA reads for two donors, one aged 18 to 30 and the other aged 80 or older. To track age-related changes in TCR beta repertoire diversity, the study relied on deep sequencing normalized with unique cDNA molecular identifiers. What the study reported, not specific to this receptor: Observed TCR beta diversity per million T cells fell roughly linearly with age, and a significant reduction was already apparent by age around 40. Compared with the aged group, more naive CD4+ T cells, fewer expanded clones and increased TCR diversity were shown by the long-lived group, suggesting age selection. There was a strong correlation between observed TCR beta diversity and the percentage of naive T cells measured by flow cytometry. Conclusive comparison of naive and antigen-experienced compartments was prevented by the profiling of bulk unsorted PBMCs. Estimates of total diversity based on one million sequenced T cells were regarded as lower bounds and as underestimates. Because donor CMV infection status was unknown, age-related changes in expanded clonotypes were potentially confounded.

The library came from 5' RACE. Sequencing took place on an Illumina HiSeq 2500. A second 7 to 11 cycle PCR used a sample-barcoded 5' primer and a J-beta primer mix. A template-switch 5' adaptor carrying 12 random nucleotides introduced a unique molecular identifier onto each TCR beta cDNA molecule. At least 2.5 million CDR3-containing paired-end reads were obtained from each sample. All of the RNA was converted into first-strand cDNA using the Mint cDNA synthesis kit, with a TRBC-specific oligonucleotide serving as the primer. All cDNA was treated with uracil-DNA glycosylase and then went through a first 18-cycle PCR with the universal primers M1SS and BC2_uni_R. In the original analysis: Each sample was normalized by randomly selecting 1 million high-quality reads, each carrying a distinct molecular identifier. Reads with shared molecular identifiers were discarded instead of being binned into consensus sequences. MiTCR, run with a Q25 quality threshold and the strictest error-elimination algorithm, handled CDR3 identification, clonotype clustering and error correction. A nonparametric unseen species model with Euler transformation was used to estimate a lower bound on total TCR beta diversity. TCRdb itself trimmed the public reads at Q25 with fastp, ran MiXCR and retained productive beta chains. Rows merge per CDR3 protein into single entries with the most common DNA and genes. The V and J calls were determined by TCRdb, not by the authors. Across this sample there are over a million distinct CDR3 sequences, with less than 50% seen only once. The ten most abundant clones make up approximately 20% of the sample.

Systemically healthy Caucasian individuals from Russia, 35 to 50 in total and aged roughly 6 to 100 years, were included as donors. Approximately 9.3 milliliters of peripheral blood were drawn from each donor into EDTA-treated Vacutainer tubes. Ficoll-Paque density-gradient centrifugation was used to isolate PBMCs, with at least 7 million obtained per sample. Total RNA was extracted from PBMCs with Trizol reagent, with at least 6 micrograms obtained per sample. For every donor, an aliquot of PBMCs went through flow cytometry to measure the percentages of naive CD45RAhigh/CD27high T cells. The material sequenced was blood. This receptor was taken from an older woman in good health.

The bases read TGTGCCAGCAGCCCCGGGACAGGATTCTCCTACGAGCAGTACTTC. It is translated as CASSPGTGFSYEQYF. The chain couples TRBV6-1 to TRBJ2-7, with TRBD1 identical over 8 junction bases. After removal of 6 bases from V and 0 bases from J, the junction retains 7 bases not matched to a gene. The cysteine opens and the phenylalanine closes a CDR3 of 15 amino acids. Only the CDR3 region is kept as DNA, spanning 45 bases read in frame from base 1. In the germline V gene, CDR1 corresponds to MNHNS and CDR2 to SASEGT.